At least ten counts were recorded for the clone carrying this T cell receptor beta chain. Its antigen is currently unknown. These data originate in a study of glioma-infiltrating T cells. The germline V and J ends were trimmed by 4 bases and 6 bases, with 16 bases remaining between them. Per germline, CDR1 MNHEY and CDR2 SMNVEV (reference sequence). This CDR3 has 14 amino acids. Amplification of TCR alpha and beta CDR3 regions from RNA used iRepertoire nested multiplex PCR. Input was roughly 95-450 ng of tissue mRNA or PBMC total RNA. Via MiXCR, TCRdb re-called the multiplex PCR reads, giving one row per CDR3 protein. The data show about 190,000 distinct CDR3 sequences, more than 25% seen once. Overall study findings and caveats: Non-neoplastic patients had below-expected tissue-blood divergence, while all gliomas exceeded expectation.

The specimen was glioma tissue, nonneoplastic brain tissue, or PBMCs (not recorded which). The chain joins TRBV27 to TRBJ2-7; TRBD2 might be the D (5 bases). This sequence originates from a human donor with low-grade glioma or glioblastoma, undergoing nonglioma brain surgery, or in good health (not recorded which). CDR3 in DNA: TGTGCCAGCAGTTCCCCGACGACTACTGGCGAGCAGTACTTC. Translation gives CASSSPTTTGEQYF.